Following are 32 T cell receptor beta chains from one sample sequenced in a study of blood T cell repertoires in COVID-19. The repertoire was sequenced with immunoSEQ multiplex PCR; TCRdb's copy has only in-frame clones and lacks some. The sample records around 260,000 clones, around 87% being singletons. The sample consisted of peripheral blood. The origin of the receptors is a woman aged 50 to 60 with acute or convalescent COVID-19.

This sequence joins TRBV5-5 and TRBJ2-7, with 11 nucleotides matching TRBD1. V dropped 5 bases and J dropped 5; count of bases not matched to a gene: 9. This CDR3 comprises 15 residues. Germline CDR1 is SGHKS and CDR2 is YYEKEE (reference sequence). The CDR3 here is CASSRLGTGGHEQYF. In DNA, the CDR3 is TGTGCCAGCAGTCGCCTTGGGACAGGGGGACACGAGCAGTACTTC.

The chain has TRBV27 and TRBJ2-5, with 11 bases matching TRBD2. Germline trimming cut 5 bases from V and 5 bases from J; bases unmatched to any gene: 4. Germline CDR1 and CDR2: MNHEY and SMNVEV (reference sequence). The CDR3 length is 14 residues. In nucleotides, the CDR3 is TGTGCCAGCAGTCCATGGACTAGCGGGGAGACCCAGTACTTC. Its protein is CASSPWTSGETQYF.

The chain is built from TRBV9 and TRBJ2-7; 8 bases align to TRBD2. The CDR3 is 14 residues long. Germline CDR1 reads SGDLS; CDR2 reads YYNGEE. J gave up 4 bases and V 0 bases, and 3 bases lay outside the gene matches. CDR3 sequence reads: CASSVGSGDYEQYF. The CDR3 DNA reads TGTGCCAGCAGCGTAGGTAGCGGGGATTACGAGCAGTACTTC.

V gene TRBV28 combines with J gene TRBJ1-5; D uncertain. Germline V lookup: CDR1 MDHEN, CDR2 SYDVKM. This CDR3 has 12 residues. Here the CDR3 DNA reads TGTGCTGCGGGGTCCTCCAATCAGCCCCAGCATTTT. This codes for CAAGSSNQPQHF.

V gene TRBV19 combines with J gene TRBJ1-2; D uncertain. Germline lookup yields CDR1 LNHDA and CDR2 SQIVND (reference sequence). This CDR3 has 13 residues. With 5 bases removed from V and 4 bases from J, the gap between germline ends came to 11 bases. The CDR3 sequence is CASSQPPSYGYTF. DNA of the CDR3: TGTGCCAGTAGTCAACCCCCCAGCTATGGCTACACCTTC.

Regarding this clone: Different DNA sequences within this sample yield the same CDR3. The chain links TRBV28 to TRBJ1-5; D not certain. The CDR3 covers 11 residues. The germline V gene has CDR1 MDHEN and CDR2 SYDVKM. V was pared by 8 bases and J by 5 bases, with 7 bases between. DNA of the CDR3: TGTGCCAGCTCGAGTGATCAGCCCCAGCATTTT. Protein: CASSSDQPQHF.

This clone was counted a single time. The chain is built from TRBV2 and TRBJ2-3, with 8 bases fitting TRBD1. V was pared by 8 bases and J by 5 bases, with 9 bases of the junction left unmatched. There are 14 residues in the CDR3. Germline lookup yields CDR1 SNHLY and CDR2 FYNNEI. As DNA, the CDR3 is TGTGCCAGCGGTCAGGGGGCGTTTGGAGATACGCAGTATTTT. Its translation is CASGQGAFGDTQYF. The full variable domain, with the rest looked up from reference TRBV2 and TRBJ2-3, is EPEVTQTPSHQVTQMGQEVILRCVPISNHLYFYWYRQILGQKVEFLVSFYNNEISEKSEIFDDQFSVERPDGSNFTLKIRSTKLEDSAMYFCASGQGAFGDTQYFGPGTRLTVL.

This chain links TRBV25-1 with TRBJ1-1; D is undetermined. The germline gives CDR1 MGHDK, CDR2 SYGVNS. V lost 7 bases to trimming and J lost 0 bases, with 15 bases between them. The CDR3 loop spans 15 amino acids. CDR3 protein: CASTPTTGMNTEAFF. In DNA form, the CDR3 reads TGTGCCAGCACCCCAACAACCGGGATGAACACTGAAGCTTTCTTT.

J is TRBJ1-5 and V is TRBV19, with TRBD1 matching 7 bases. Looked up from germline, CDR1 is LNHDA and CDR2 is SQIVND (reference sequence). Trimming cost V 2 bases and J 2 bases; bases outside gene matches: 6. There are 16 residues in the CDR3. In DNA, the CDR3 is TGTGCCAGTAGTATATTTGCCAGGGGGGGCAATCAGCCCCAGCATTTT. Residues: CASSIFARGGNQPQHF.

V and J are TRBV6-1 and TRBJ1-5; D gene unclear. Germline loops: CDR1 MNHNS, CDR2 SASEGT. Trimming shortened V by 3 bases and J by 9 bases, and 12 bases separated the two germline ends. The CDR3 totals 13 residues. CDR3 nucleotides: TGTGCCAGCAGTGACGCCCGGGTCCGGCCCCAGCATTTT. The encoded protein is CASSDARVRPQHF.

This CDR3 is CASSLSAGSNSPLHF. For the CDR3, the DNA is TGTGCCAGCAGTTTATCAGCAGGCTCCAATTCACCCCTCCACTTT. The chain employs TRBV28 and TRBJ1-6; the D is unclear. This CDR3 has 15 residues. Germline values: CDR1 MDHEN, CDR2 SYDVKM. Trimming cost V 1 base and J 7 bases, with 11 bases left between them.

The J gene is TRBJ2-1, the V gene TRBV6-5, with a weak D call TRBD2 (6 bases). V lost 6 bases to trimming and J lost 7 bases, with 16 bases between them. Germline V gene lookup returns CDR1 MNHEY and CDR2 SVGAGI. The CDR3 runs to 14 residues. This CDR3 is CASSLSGPINEQFF. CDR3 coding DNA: TGTGCCAGCAGCCTCAGCGGGCCAATAAATGAGCAGTTCTTC.

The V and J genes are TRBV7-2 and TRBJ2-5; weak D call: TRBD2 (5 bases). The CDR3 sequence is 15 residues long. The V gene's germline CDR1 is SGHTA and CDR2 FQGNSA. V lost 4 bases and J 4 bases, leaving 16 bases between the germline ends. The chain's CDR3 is CASSWIRTSSETQYF. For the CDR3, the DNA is TGTGCCAGCAGCTGGATCCGTACTAGTTCAGAGACCCAGTACTTC.

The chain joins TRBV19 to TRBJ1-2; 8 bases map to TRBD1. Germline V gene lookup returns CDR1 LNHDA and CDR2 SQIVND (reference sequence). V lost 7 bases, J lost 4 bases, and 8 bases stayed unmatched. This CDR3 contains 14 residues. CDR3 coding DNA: TGTGCCAGTACCGCGGACAGGGCGGGCTATGGCTACACCTTC. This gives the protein CASTADRAGYGYTF.

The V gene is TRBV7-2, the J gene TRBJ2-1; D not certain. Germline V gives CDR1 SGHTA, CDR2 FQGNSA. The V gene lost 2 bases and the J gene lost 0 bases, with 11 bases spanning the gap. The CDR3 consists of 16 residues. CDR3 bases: TGTGCCAGCAGCTTATCGGGTGCGAGCTCCTACAATGAGCAGTTCTTC. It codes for CASSLSGASSYNEQFF.

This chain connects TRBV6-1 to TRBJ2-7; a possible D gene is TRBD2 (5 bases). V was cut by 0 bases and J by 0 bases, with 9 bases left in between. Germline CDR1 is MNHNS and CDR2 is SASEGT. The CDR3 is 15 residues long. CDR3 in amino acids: CASSEAGAASYEQYF. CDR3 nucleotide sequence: TGTGCCAGCAGTGAAGCGGGAGCAGCCTCCTACGAGCAGTACTTC.

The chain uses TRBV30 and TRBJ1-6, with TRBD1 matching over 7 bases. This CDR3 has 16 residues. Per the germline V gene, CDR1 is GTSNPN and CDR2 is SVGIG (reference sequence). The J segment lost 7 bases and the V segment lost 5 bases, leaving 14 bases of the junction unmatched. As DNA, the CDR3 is TGTGCCTGGGGACGCAGGGGGGCGAGCGCGAATTCACCCCTCCACTTT. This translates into CAWGRRGASANSPLHF. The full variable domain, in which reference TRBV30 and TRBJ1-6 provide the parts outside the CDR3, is SQTIHQWPATLVQPVGSPLSLECTVEGTSNPNLYWYRQAAGRGLQLLFYSVGIGQISSEVPQNLSASRPQDRQFILSSKKLLLSDSGFYLCAWGRRGASANSPLHFGNGTRLTVT.

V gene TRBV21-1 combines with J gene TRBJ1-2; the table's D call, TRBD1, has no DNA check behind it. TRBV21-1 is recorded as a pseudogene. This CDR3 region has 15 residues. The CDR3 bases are TGTGCCAGCAGCAAAGTTCCCAGGCTGGTCTATGGCTACACCTTC. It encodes CASSKVPRLVYGYTF.

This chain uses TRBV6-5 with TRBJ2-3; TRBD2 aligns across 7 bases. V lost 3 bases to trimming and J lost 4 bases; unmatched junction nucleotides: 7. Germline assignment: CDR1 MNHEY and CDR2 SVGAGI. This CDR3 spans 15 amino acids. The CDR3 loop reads CASSYREGVADTQYF. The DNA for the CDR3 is TGTGCCAGCAGTTATAGGGAGGGTGTGGCAGATACGCAGTATTTT.

As DNA, the CDR3 is TGTGCCAGCAGCTTCTTCAGGGGTAGCTCCTACGAGCAGTACTTC. As protein: CASSFFRGSSYEQYF. The gene calls are TRBV5-6 and TRBJ2-7; weak D call: TRBD1 (6 bases). Trimming removed 2 bases from V and 0 bases from J, with 12 bases in between. CDR3 length: 15 residues. The germline gives CDR1 SGHDT, CDR2 YYEEEE.

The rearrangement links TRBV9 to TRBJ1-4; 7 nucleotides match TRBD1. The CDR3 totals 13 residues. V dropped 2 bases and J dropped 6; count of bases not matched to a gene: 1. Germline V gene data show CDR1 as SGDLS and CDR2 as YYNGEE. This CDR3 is CASSVGTDEKLFF. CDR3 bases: TGTGCCAGCAGCGTCGGGACAGATGAAAAACTGTTTTTT.

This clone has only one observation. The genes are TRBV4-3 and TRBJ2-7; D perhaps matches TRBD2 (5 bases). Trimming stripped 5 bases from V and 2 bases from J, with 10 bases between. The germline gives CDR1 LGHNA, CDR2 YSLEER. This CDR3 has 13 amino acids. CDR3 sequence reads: CASSMDGTYEQYF. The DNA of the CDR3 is TGCGCCAGCAGCATGGACGGGACCTACGAGCAGTACTTC.

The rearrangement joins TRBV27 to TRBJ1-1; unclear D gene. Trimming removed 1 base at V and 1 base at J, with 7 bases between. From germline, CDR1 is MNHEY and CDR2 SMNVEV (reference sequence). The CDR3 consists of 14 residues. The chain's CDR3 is CASSLLGGNTEAFF. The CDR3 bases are TGTGCCAGCAGTTTATTAGGCGGGAACACTGAAGCTTTCTTT.

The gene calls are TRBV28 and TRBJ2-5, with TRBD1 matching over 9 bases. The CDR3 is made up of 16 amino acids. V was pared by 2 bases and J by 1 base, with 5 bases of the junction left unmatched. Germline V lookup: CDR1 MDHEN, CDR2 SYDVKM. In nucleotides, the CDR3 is TGTGCCAGCAGTTTAAGTGGGACAGGGACCCAAGAGACCCAGTACTTC. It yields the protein CASSLSGTGTQETQYF.

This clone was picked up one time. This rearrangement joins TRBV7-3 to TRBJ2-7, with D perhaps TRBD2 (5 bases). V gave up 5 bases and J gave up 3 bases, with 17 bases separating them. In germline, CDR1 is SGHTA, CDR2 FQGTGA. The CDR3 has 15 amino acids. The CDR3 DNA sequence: TGTGCCAGCAGCGAACAGCCGGGATTAAACTACGAGCAGTACTTC. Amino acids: CASSEQPGLNYEQYF.

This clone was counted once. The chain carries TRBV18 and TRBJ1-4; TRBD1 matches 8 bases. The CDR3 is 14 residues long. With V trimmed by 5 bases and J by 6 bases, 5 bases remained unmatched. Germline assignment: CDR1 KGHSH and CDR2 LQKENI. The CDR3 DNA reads TGTGCCAGCTCATCGGGGACAGGAGATGAAAAACTGTTTTTT. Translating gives CASSSGTGDEKLFF.

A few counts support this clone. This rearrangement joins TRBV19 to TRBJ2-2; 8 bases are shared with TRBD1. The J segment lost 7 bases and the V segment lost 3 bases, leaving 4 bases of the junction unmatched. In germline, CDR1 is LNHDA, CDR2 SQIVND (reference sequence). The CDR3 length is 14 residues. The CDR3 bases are TGTGCCAGTAGTATCAAACAGGGGGACGGGGAGCTGTTTTTT. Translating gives CASSIKQGDGELFF.

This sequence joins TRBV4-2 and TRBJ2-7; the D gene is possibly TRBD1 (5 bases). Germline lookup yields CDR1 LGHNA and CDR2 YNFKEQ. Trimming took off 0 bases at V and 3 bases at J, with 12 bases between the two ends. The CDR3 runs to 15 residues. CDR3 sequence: CASSQDWGQGYEQYF. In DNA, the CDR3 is TGTGCCAGCAGCCAAGATTGGGGCCAGGGCTACGAGCAGTACTTC.

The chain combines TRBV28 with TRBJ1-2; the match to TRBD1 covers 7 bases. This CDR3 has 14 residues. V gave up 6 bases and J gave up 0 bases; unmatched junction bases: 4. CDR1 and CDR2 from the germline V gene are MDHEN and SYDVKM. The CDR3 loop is CASSGTDPNYGYTF. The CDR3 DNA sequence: TGTGCCAGCAGCGGGACAGATCCTAACTATGGCTACACCTTC.

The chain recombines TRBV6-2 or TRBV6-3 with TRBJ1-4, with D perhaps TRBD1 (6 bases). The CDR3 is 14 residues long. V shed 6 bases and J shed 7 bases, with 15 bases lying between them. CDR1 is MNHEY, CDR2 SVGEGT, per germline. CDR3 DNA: TGTGCCAGCAGCCCACAGGGAGGGAGTGAAAAACTGTTTTTT. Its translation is CASSPQGGSEKLFF.

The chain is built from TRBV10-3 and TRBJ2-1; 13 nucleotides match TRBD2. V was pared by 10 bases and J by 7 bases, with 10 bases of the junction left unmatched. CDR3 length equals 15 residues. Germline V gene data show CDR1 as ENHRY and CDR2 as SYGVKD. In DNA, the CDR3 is TGTGCCACCCAAGGACTAGCGGGAGTAGTAAATGAGCAGTTCTTC. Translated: CATQGLAGVVNEQFF.

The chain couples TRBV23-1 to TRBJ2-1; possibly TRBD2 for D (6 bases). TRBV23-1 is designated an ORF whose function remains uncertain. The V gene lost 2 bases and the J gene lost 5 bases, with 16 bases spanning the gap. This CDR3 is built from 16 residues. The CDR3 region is CASSQIRPGLDNEQFF. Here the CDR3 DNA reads TGCGCCAGCAGTCAAATCAGGCCGGGACTTGACAATGAGCAGTTCTTC.